Following are 19 T cell receptor beta chains from one sample sequenced in a study of blood T cell repertoires in COVID-19. Produced via immunoSEQ multiplex PCR; TCRdb's table is partial and in-frame only. This table holds 180,000 or so clones, 85% found once. The source material was peripheral blood. These TCRs come from a person aged 65 to 79 with COVID-19, enrolled during active disease.

This rearrangement joins TRBV2 to TRBJ2-1; 13 bases agree with TRBD2. Per the germline V gene, CDR1 is SNHLY and CDR2 is FYNNEI. J gave up 9 bases and V 10 bases, and 9 bases lay outside the gene matches. This CDR3 comprises 14 residues. The CDR3 reads CATSGTSGMVEQFF. The CDR3 bases are TGTGCCACCTCCGGGACTAGCGGGATGGTTGAGCAGTTCTTC.

The chain couples TRBV21-1 to TRBJ1-5; TRBD1, as called in the table, went unchecked against the DNA. TRBV21-1 is listed as a pseudogene. The CDR3 totals 13 residues. The CDR3 reads CASNGTGNQPQHF. CDR3 coding DNA: TGTGCCAGCAACGGGACAGGGAATCAGCCCCAGCATTTT.

The rearrangement uses TRBV2 and TRBJ1-4; no clear D. V gave up 8 bases and J gave up 0 bases, with 13 bases separating them. The CDR3 extends over 15 amino acids. Looked up from germline, CDR1 is SNHLY and CDR2 is FYNNEI. The chain's CDR3 is CASSDFRATNEKLFF. CDR3 DNA sequence: TGTGCCAGCTCAGACTTCCGAGCAACTAATGAAAAACTGTTTTTT.

This chain links TRBV24-1 with TRBJ2-2, with TRBD2 identical over 7 bases. The germline V gene has CDR1 KGHDR and CDR2 SFDVKD. The CDR3 spans 19 residues. V shed 3 bases, J shed 2 bases, and the junction held 14 bases outside the gene matches. For the CDR3, the DNA is TGTGCCACCAGTGATCAGAGAAACGGCGGGAGAAGTAACACCGGGGAGCTGTTTTTT. Protein: CATSDQRNGGRSNTGELFF.

In this sample, this clone turned up once. The V call is TRBV28, the J call TRBJ1-1; D is possibly TRBD1 (6 bases). This CDR3 is 17 amino acids long. Trimming pared 2 bases from V and 0 bases from J, leaving 16 bases between. Germline V gene data show CDR1 as MDHEN and CDR2 as SYDVKM. CDR3 sequence (DNA): TGTGCCAGCAGTTTAGGGGGACAAGGGGCGATGAACACTGAAGCTTTCTTT. Encoded protein: CASSLGGQGAMNTEAFF.

The chain uses TRBV19 and TRBJ1-1, with 7 positions matching TRBD1. The V segment lost 6 bases and the J segment 4 bases; nucleotides outside the gene matches: 11. This CDR3 has 15 amino acids. Germline V gene sequence: CDR1 LNHDA, CDR2 SQIVND (reference sequence). CDR3 sequence (DNA): TGTGCCAGTAGATTCTTCGGCAGGGGGTCCACTGAAGCTTTCTTT. Amino acid sequence: CASRFFGRGSTEAFF.

The CDR3 coding sequence is TGTGCCAGCAGCTTAGGGCTTTTCAGCGAGCAGTACTTC. This gives the protein CASSLGLFSEQYF. The rearrangement links TRBV11-2 to TRBJ2-7; D is unresolved. The germline V gene has CDR1 SGHAT and CDR2 FQNNGV. V was clipped by 1 base and J by 6 bases, with 10 bases between them. CDR3 length: 13 residues.

The chain uses TRBV9 and TRBJ1-2; 7 bases are shared with TRBD1. This CDR3 has 14 amino acids. Per germline, CDR1 SGDLS and CDR2 YYNGEE. Unmatched junction bases numbered 9, after V lost 3 bases and J lost 7 bases. For the CDR3, the DNA is TGTGCCAGCAGCGCAAACAGGGGTAGAGTTGGCTACACCTTC. Encoded protein: CASSANRGRVGYTF.

The chain recombines TRBV27 with TRBJ1-6; no definite D call. Germline CDR1 and CDR2: MNHEY and SMNVEV (reference sequence). V dropped 10 bases and J dropped 7 bases, with 14 bases sitting between them. This CDR3 is 13 amino acids long. CDR3 region: CATRLGANSPLHF. In DNA form, the CDR3 reads TGTGCCACCAGGTTAGGAGCGAATTCACCCCTCCACTTT.

The gene calls are TRBV28 and TRBJ2-7, with D unclear. V shed 7 bases and J shed 3 bases, with 19 bases lying between them. The CDR3 totals 15 residues. CDR1 and CDR2 (germline): MDHEN, SYDVKM. The CDR3: CASTLRRGSLYEQYF. The CDR3 DNA sequence: TGTGCCAGCACTCTACGACGAGGCAGTCTCTACGAGCAGTACTTC.

The table lists this clone with a few counts. The chain carries TRBV28 and TRBJ2-2; TRBD2 agrees at 10 bases. V lost 6 bases, J lost 4 bases, and 5 bases stayed unmatched. From germline, CDR1 is MDHEN and CDR2 SYDVKM. This CDR3 has 15 residues. CDR3 residues: CASSRLAGITGELFF. The CDR3 DNA reads as TGTGCCAGCAGCCGACTAGCGGGCATCACCGGGGAGCTGTTTTTT.

In this sample, this clone turned up once. This chain connects TRBV5-1 to TRBJ1-3, with D perhaps TRBD1 (5 bases). V lost 7 bases and J lost 7, with 15 bases in between. The CDR3 is made up of 13 amino acids. In germline, CDR1 is SGHRS, CDR2 YFSETQ. CDR3 residues: CASGGGTANTIYF. CDR3 coding DNA: TGCGCCAGCGGCGGGGGAACCGCGAACACCATATATTTT.

CDR3 nucleotides: TGTGCCAGCAGCTTACAACTAGCAGGGGAGACCCAGTACTTC. Its translation is CASSLQLAGETQYF. The genes are TRBV7-8 and TRBJ2-5, with D perhaps TRBD2 (6 bases). Per germline, CDR1 SGHVS and CDR2 FQNEAQ. V was shortened by 2 bases and J by 5 bases, with 12 bases between the two germline ends. The CDR3 extends over 14 amino acids.

V and J are TRBV27 and TRBJ2-7, with 7 bases lining up with TRBD2. V gave up 5 bases and J gave up 7 bases; unmatched junction bases: 14. CDR1 is MNHEY and CDR2 is SMNVEV in the germline V gene (reference sequence). The CDR3 totals 15 residues. The CDR3 reads CASSPTAAGVGEQYF. DNA for the CDR3: TGTGCCAGCAGTCCTACGGCGGCGGGAGTGGGGGAGCAGTACTTC.

This clone was found once. This chain joins TRBV5-4 and TRBJ2-1, with D possibly matching TRBD2 (6 bases). The CDR3 has 13 residues. CDR1 SGHNT and CDR2 YYREEE come from the germline V gene (reference sequence). V shed 7 bases and J shed 6 bases, with 14 bases lying between them. The CDR3 coding sequence is TGTGCCAGCCTTGGGCGGGACCGCAATGAGCAGTTCTTC. It codes for CASLGRDRNEQFF. The complete variable domain, with remaining parts taken from reference TRBV5-4 and TRBJ2-1, reads ETGVTQSPTHLIKTRGQQVTLRCSSQSGHNTVSWYQQALGQGPQFIFQYYREEENGRGNFPPRFSGLQFPNYSSELNVNALELDDSALYLCASLGRDRNEQFFGPGTRLTVL.

The chain couples TRBV19 to TRBJ2-3, with D hard to call. Per the germline V gene, CDR1 is LNHDA and CDR2 is SQIVND (reference sequence). This CDR3 has 14 residues. The V end was cut by 1 base, the J end by 3 bases, with 8 bases between. The CDR3 here is CASSIGPATDTQYF. The DNA of the CDR3 is TGTGCCAGTAGTATAGGGCCCGCAACAGATACGCAGTATTTT.

This clone showed up just once. The genes are TRBV9 and TRBJ1-4; no definite D call. Germline V gives CDR1 SGDLS, CDR2 YYNGEE. The CDR3 runs to 16 residues. V lost 4 bases and J 0 bases, leaving 13 bases between the germline ends. CDR3 sequence: CASSPPRQATNEKLFF. The DNA of the CDR3 is TGTGCCAGCAGCCCACCCCGACAAGCAACTAATGAAAAACTGTTTTTT.

This clone turned up a few times. The V gene is TRBV28, the J gene TRBJ2-5, with TRBD2 identical over 13 bases. The germline V gene has CDR1 MDHEN and CDR2 SYDVKM. The CDR3 extends over 18 amino acids. The trim removed 4 bases at V and 0 bases at J, leaving 8 bases unmatched. CDR3 sequence reads: CASSSPGLAGDNQETQYF. CDR3 DNA: TGTGCCAGCAGTTCCCCAGGACTAGCGGGGGACAACCAAGAGACCCAGTACTTC.

This chain links TRBV4-1 with TRBJ2-1; 9 bases are a match to TRBD1. This CDR3 comprises 16 residues. V lost 1 base and J lost 0; bases outside the gene matches: 1. Per the germline V gene, CDR1 is MGHRA and CDR2 is YSYEKL. CDR3 nucleotides: TGCGCCAGCAGCCAAGGACAGGGGGTCTCCTACAATGAGCAGTTCTTC. Its translation: CASSQGQGVSYNEQFF.